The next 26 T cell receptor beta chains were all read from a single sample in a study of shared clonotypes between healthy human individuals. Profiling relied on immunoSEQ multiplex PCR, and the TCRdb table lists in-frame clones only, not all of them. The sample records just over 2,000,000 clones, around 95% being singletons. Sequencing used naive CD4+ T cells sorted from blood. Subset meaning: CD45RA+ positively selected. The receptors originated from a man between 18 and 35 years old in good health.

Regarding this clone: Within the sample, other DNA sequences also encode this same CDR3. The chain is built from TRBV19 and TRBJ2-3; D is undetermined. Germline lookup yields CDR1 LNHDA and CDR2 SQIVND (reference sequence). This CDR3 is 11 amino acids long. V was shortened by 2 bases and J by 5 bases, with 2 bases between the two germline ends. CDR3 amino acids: CASSILDTQYF. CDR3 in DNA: TGTGCCAGTAGTATACTAGATACGCAGTATTTT.

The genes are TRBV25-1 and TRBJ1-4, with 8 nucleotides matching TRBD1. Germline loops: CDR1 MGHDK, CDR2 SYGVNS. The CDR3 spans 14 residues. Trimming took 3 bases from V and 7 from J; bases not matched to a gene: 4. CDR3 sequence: CASSEDRDREKLFF. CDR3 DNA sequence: TGTGCCAGCAGTGAGGACAGGGATCGTGAAAAACTGTTTTTT.

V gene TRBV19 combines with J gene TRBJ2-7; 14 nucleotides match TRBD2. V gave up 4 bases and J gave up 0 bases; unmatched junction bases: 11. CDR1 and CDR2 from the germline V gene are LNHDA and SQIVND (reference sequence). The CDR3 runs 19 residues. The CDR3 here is CASSSSATSGRASSYEQYF. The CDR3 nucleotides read TGTGCCAGTAGTAGCTCGGCGACTAGCGGGAGGGCCAGCTCCTACGAGCAGTACTTC.

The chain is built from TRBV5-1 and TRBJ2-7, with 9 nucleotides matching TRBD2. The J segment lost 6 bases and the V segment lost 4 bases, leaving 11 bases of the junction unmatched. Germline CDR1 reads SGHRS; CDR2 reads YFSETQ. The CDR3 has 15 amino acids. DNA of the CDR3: TGCGCCAGCAGCACGATAGCGGGAGAGAGAAGCGAGCAGTACTTC. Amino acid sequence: CASSTIAGERSEQYF. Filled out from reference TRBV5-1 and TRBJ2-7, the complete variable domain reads KAGVTQTPRYLIKTRGQQVTLSCSPISGHRSVSWYQQTPGQGLQFLFEYFSETQRNKGNFPGRFSGRQFSNSRSEMNVSTLELGDSALYLCASSTIAGERSEQYFGPGTRLTVT.

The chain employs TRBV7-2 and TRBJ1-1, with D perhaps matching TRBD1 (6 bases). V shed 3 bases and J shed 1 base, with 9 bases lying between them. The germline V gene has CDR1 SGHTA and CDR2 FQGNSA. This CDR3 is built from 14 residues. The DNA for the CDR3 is TGTGCCAGCAGCTTTCAGGGGAAGAACACTGAAGCTTTCTTT. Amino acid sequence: CASSFQGKNTEAFF.

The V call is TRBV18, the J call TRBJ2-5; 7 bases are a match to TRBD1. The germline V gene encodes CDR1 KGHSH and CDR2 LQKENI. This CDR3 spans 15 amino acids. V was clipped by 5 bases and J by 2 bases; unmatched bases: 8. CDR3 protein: CASSADRVGQETQYF. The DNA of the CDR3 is TGTGCCAGCTCAGCCGACAGGGTCGGTCAAGAGACCCAGTACTTC.

The CDR3 loop is CASKRDRVYEQYF. The CDR3 coding sequence is TGTGCCAGCAAAAGAGACAGGGTCTACGAGCAGTACTTC. This rearrangement joins TRBV2 to TRBJ2-7, with TRBD1 identical over 7 bases. The J segment lost 3 bases and the V segment lost 7 bases, leaving 6 bases of the junction unmatched. Germline CDR1 is SNHLY and CDR2 is FYNNEI. This CDR3 is built from 13 residues.

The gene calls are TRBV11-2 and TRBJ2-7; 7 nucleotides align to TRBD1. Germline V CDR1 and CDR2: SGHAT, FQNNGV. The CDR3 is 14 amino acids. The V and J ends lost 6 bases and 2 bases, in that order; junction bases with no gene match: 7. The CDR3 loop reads CASRTTGATYEQYF. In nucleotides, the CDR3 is TGTGCCAGCAGGACCACAGGGGCCACCTACGAGCAGTACTTC.

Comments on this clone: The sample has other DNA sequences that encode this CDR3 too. CDR3 nucleotides: TGTGCCAGCAGCTCTCAGGCCTACGAGCAGTACTTC. This translates into CASSSQAYEQYF. V is TRBV11-2 and J is TRBJ2-7; D call uncertain. Germline CDR1 SGHAT, CDR2 FQNNGV. This CDR3 is built from 12 residues. Between the trimmed V and J ends, which lost 4 bases and 2 bases, there was a span of 6 bases.

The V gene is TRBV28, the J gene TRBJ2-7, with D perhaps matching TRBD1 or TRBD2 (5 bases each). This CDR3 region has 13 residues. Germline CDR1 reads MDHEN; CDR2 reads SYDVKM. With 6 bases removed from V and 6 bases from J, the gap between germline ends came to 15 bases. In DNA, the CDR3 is TGTGCCAGCAGGGGACCGACCGGGGTCGAGCAGTACTTC. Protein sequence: CASRGPTGVEQYF.

The CDR3 protein is CAISPSLTLSTDTQYF. The CDR3 DNA reads as TGTGCCATCAGCCCCAGCCTGACATTAAGCACAGATACGCAGTATTTT. The chain employs TRBV10-3 and TRBJ2-3, with unresolved D. CDR3 length equals 16 residues. Germline-derived CDR1 and CDR2 are ENHRY and SYGVKD. Trimming left V 6 bases short and J 0 bases short, with 16 bases between.

CDR3 region: CASSPGLAHETQYF. The CDR3 bases are TGTGCCAGCAGCCCCGGACTAGCCCATGAGACCCAGTACTTC. The rearrangement uses TRBV9 and TRBJ2-5; 8 bases are a match to TRBD2. V lost 4 bases and J lost 5; bases outside the gene matches: 7. The CDR3 has 14 amino acids. Germline V lookup: CDR1 SGDLS, CDR2 YYNGEE.

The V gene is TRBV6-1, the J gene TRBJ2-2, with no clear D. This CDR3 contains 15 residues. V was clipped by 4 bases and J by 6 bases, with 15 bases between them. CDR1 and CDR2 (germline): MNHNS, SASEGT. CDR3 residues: CASSVQPNTPGELFF. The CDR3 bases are TGTGCCAGCAGTGTGCAGCCTAACACCCCCGGGGAGCTGTTTTTT.

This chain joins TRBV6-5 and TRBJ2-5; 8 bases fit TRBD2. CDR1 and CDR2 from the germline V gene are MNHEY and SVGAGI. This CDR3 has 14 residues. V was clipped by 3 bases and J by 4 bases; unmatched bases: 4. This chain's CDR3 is CASSYSGLAETQYF. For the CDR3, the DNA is TGTGCCAGCAGTTATTCCGGACTAGCAGAGACCCAGTACTTC.

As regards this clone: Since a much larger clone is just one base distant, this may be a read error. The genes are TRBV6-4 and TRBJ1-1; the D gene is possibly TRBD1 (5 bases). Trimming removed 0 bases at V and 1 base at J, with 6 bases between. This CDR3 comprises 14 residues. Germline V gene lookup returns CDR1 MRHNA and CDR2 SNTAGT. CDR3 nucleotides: TGTGCCAGCAGTGACTCGGGGGAGAACACTGAAGCTTTCTTT. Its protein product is CASSDSGENTEAFF.

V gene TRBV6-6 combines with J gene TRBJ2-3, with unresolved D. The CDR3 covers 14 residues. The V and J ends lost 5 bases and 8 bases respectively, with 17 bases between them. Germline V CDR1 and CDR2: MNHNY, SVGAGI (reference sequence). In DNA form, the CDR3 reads TGTGCCAGCAGTAAGGCCGGGCCGTCTGTTACGCAGTATTTT. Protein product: CASSKAGPSVTQYF.

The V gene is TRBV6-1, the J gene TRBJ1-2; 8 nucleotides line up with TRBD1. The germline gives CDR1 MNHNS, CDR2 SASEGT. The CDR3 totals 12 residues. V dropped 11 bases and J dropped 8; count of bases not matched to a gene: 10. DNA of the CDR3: TGTGCCGAACGGGACAGGACGGGGGGCTACACCTTC. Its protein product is CAERDRTGGYTF.

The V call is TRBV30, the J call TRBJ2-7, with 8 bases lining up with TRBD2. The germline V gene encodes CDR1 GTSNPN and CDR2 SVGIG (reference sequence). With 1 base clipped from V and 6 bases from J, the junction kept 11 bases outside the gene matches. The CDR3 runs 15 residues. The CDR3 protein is CAWSGRGGKGTEQYF. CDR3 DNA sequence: TGTGCCTGGAGTGGCCGGGGGGGGAAGGGTACCGAGCAGTACTTC.

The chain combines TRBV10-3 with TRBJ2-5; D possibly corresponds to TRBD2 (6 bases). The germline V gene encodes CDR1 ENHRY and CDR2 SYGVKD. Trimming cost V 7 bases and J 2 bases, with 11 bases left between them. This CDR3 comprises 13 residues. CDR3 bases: TGTGCCATCACCGCGGGACCACAAGAGACCCAGTACTTC. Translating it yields CAITAGPQETQYF.

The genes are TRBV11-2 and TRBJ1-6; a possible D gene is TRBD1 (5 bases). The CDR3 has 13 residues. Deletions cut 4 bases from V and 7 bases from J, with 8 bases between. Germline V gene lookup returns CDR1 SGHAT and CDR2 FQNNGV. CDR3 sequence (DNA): TGTGCCAGCAGCTACAGACAGAATTCACCCCTCCACTTT. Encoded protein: CASSYRQNSPLHF.

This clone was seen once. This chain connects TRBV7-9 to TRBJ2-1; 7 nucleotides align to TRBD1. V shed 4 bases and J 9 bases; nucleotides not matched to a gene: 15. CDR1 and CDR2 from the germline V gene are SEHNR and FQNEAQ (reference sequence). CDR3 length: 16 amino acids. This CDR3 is CASSSKEATGVGEQFF. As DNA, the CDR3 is TGTGCCAGCAGCTCCAAAGAGGCCACAGGGGTGGGTGAGCAGTTCTTC.

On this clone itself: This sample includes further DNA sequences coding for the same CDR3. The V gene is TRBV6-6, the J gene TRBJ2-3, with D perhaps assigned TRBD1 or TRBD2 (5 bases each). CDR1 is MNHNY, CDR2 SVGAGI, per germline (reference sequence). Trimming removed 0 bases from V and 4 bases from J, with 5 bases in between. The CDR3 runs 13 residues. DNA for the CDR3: TGTGCCAGCAGTTACTCGGGGGCAGATACGCAGTATTTT. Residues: CASSYSGADTQYF.

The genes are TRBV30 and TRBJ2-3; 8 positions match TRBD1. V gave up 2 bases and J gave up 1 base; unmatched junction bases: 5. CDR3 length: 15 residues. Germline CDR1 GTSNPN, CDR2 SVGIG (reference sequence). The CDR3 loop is CAWSQTGGGTDTQYF. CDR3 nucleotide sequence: TGTGCCTGGAGTCAAACAGGGGGAGGCACAGATACGCAGTATTTT.

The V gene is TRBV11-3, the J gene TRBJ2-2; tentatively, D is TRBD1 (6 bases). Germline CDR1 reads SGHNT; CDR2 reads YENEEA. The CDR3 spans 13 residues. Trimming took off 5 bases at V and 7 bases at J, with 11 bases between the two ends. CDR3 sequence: CASSPGVGGELFF. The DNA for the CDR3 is TGTGCCAGCAGCCCAGGGGTGGGCGGGGAGCTGTTTTTT.

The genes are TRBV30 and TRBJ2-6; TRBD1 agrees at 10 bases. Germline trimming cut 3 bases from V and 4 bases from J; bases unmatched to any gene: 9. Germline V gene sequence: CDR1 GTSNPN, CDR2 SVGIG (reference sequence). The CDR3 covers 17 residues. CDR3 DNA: TGTGCCTGGAGCTCCGGGACAGGGGATCGGGGGGCCAACGTCCTGACTTTC. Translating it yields CAWSSGTGDRGANVLTF.

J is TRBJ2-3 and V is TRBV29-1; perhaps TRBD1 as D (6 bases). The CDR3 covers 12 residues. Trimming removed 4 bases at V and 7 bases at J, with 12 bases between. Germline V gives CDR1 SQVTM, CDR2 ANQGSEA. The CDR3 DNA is TGCAGCGTTGGACAACAGGGAAATACGCAGTATTTT. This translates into CSVGQQGNTQYF.